A single sample gave rise to the 14 T cell receptor beta chains below, sequenced in a study of cytomegalovirus exposure and HLA in healthy donors. PCR primers comprised 60 Vbeta and 13 Jbeta primers. The protocol was immunoSEQ multiplex PCR, while the TCRdb copy is restricted to in-frame clones and leaves out a portion. The table records roughly 150,000 clones, 75% to 90% of them present only once. The sample comprised PBMCs. All receptors derive from a woman aged 18 to 35 in good health and CMV-seronegative.

The rearrangement links TRBV29-1 to TRBJ2-7, with D maybe TRBD2 (6 bases). The CDR3 is 14 amino acids. Germline values: CDR1 SQVTM, CDR2 ANQGSEA. V was pared by 8 bases and J by 1 base, with 18 bases between. This CDR3 is CSPSRDSPSYEQYF. The CDR3, as DNA: TGCAGCCCTTCCCGGGACTCACCGTCCTACGAGCAGTACTTC.

The chain uses TRBV27 and TRBJ1-3, with TRBD1 matching 7 bases. From germline, CDR1 is MNHEY and CDR2 SMNVEV (reference sequence). Trimming cost V 4 bases and J 2 bases; bases outside gene matches: 5. CDR3 size: 15 residues. CDR3 sequence: CASSSGGLAGNTIYF. The CDR3, as DNA: TGTGCCAGCAGTTCAGGGGGTTTAGCTGGAAACACCATATATTTT.

The V gene is TRBV6-6, the J gene TRBJ2-2, with D maybe TRBD1 (5 bases). The ends were cut back, 6 bases at V and 6 bases at J, with 14 bases in the middle. The germline gives CDR1 MNHNY, CDR2 SVGAGI (reference sequence). This CDR3 is built from 14 residues. CDR3 amino acids: CASRLRDRPGELFF. The CDR3, as DNA: TGTGCCAGCAGACTCAGGGATCGCCCCGGGGAGCTGTTTTTT.

This clone was seen more than once but under ten times. CDR3 region: CASSLLQGITSEQYF. The CDR3 DNA reads as TGTGCCAGCAGCCTCCTACAGGGGATCACATCCGAGCAGTACTTC. The J gene is TRBJ2-7, the V gene TRBV27; 7 positions match TRBD1. V lost 6 bases to trimming and J lost 6 bases; unmatched junction nucleotides: 14. CDR1 and CDR2 (germline): MNHEY, SMNVEV (reference sequence). The CDR3 is 15 residues long.

This clone was observed a few times. The chain employs TRBV5-1 and TRBJ1-1; 9 positions agree with TRBD1. Per germline, CDR1 SGHRS and CDR2 YFSETQ. This CDR3 is built from 14 residues. Trimming at V came to 4 bases and at J to 11 bases, leaving 12 bases not matched to a gene. The CDR3 loop reads CASSPSTGGVSAFF. The CDR3 DNA reads TGCGCCAGCAGCCCATCGACAGGGGGTGTTTCGGCTTTCTTT.

V usage is TRBV4-1 and J usage is TRBJ1-1; D is possibly TRBD1 (6 bases). The CDR3 covers 17 residues. Germline V CDR1 and CDR2: MGHRA, YSYEKL. Trimming shortened V by 4 bases and J by 1 base, and 19 bases separated the two germline ends. The CDR3 here is CASSPVLGGDPNTEAFF. For the CDR3, the DNA is TGCGCCAGCAGCCCGGTCCTAGGGGGTGACCCGAACACTGAAGCTTTCTTT.

The J gene is TRBJ2-1, the V gene TRBV10-1; 7 bases align to TRBD1. The J segment lost 1 base and the V segment lost 0 bases, leaving 9 bases of the junction unmatched. The CDR3 is 18 residues long. From germline, CDR1 is WNHNN and CDR2 SYGVQD (reference sequence). CDR3 in amino acids: CASSESILPGGSYNEQFF. CDR3 nucleotides: TGCGCCAGCAGTGAGTCGATCCTGCCAGGGGGTTCCTACAATGAGCAGTTCTTC.

This rearrangement joins TRBV25-1 to TRBJ1-5; no clear D. Looked up from germline, CDR1 is MGHDK and CDR2 is SYGVNS. The CDR3 covers 15 residues. With 4 bases removed from V and 1 base from J, the gap between germline ends came to 11 bases. The chain's CDR3 is CASSATGLSNQPQHF. CDR3 in DNA: TGTGCCAGCAGTGCCACGGGGTTAAGCAATCAGCCCCAGCATTTT.

This clone appeared a few times. The gene calls are TRBV5-6 and TRBJ1-2, with D possibly matching TRBD1 (5 bases). The germline gives CDR1 SGHDT, CDR2 YYEEEE. The CDR3 contains 12 residues. V dropped 2 bases and J dropped 7 bases, with 9 bases sitting between them. CDR3 amino acids: CASSFGGGGYTF. The CDR3 DNA reads TGTGCCAGCAGCTTCGGGGGAGGTGGCTACACCTTC. The complete variable domain, with remaining parts taken from reference TRBV5-6 and TRBJ1-2, reads DAGVTQSPTHLIKTRGQQVTLRCSPKSGHDTVSWYQQALGQGPQFIFQYYEEEERQRGNFPDRFSGHQFPNYSSELNVNALLLGDSALYLCASSFGGGGYTFGSGTRLTVV.

CDR3 sequence: CASSPQQGSSPLHF. CDR3 DNA: TGTGCCAGCAGCCCCCAACAGGGCTCTTCACCCCTCCACTTT. V and J are TRBV14 and TRBJ1-6, with D maybe TRBD1 (6 bases). The CDR3 runs to 14 residues. Germline lookup yields CDR1 SGHDN and CDR2 FVKESK. V dropped 4 bases and J dropped 9 bases, with 13 bases sitting between them.

V gene TRBV30 combines with J gene TRBJ1-2; no reliable D call. The CDR3 is 13 amino acids. The V gene lost 0 bases and the J gene lost 3 bases, with 8 bases spanning the gap. Germline V gives CDR1 GTSNPN, CDR2 SVGIG (reference sequence). The CDR3 DNA reads TGTGCCTGGAGTGTACATCGGGACTATGGCTACACCTTC. Encoded protein: CAWSVHRDYGYTF.

The chain has TRBV19 and TRBJ2-7; 11 bases are shared with TRBD1. With V trimmed by 4 bases and J by 7 bases, 9 bases remained unmatched. Germline V gene data show CDR1 as LNHDA and CDR2 as SQIVND (reference sequence). The CDR3 covers 15 residues. The CDR3 DNA reads as TGTGCCAGTAGTAAACCCACCGGGACAGGGGGTGAGCAGTACTTC. As protein: CASSKPTGTGGEQYF.

V gene TRBV5-1 combines with J gene TRBJ1-1; a possible D gene is TRBD1 (6 bases). Trimming shortened V by 2 bases and J by 3 bases, and 8 bases separated the two germline ends. The germline gives CDR1 SGHRS, CDR2 YFSETQ. CDR3 length: 13 amino acids. CDR3 sequence: CASSFEGDTEAFF. DNA of the CDR3: TGCGCCAGCAGCTTCGAGGGGGACACTGAAGCTTTCTTT.

This sequence joins TRBV7-9 and TRBJ1-2; D is perhaps TRBD1 (6 bases). Deletions cut 3 bases from V and 4 bases from J, with 15 bases between. Germline V lookup: CDR1 SEHNR, CDR2 FQNEAQ (reference sequence). This CDR3 has 15 residues. The CDR3 loop is CASSLNREGAYGYTF. CDR3 coding DNA: TGTGCCAGCAGCTTGAACAGGGAAGGGGCCTATGGCTACACCTTC.